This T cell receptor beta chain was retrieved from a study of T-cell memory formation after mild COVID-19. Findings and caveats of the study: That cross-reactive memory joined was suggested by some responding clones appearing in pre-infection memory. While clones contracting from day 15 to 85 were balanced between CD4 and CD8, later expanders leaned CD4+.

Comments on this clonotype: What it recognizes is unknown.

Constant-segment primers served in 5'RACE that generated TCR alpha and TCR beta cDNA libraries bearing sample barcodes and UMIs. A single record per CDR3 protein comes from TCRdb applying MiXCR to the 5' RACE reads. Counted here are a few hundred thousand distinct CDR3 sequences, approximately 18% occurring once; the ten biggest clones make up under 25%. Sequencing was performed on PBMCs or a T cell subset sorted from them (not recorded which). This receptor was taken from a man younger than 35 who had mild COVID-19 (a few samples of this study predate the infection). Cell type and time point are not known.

Written as DNA, the CDR3 is TGTGCCAGCTCACCACAGGGGGCCGGGGAGCTGTTTTTT. Protein: CASSPQGAGELFF. This chain uses TRBV18 with TRBJ2-2; TRBD1 might be the D (6 bases). Germline CDR1 KGHSH, CDR2 LQKENI. This CDR3 region has 13 residues. Trimming pared 1 base from V and 6 bases from J, leaving 6 bases between.